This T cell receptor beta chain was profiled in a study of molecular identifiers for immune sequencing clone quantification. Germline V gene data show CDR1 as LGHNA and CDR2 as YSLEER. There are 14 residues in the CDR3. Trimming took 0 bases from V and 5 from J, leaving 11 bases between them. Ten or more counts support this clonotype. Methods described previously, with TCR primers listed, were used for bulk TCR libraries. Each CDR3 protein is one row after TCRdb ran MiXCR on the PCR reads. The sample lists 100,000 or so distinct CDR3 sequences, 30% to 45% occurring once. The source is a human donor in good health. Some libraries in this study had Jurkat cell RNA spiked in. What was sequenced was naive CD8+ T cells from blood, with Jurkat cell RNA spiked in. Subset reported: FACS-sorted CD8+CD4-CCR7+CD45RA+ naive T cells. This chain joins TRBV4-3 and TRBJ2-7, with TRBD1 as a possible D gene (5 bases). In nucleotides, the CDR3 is TGCGCCAGCAGCCAAGATATTGGCAGGGACGAGCAGTACTTC. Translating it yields CASSQDIGRDEQYF.